A single sample is the source of the 30 T cell receptor beta chains below, sequenced in a study of blood T cell repertoires in COVID-19. Assay used: immunoSEQ multiplex PCR; TCRdb lists only in-frame clones, some missing. In the table there are 110,000 to 150,000 clones, about four fifths of which are singletons. The sequenced sample consisted of peripheral blood. The receptors come from a human donor in a cohort sampled during active COVID-19.

The rearrangement uses TRBV10-2 and TRBJ2-1, with a possible D match to TRBD1 (6 bases). This CDR3 has 15 residues. CDR1 is WSHSY and CDR2 is SAAADI in the germline V gene. V was cut by 8 bases and J by 6 bases, with 20 bases left in between. CDR3 bases: TGCGCCAGCCGAACGGGACAAGGTACCCCCAATGAGCAGTTCTTC. It translates to CASRTGQGTPNEQFF.

The chain carries TRBV5-1 and TRBJ2-3, with 10 bases identical to TRBD1. CDR1 is SGHRS and CDR2 is YFSETQ in the germline V gene. The CDR3 loop spans 17 amino acids. V lost 4 bases, J lost 4 bases, and 12 bases stayed unmatched. CDR3: CASSPLARQGAADTQYF. The DNA for the CDR3 is TGCGCCAGCAGCCCCCTGGCGAGACAGGGGGCTGCAGATACGCAGTATTTT.

The rearrangement joins TRBV7-2 to TRBJ1-1; 9 bases map to TRBD1. This CDR3 has 13 amino acids. J was trimmed by 7 bases and V by 5 bases; bases with no gene match: 5. Germline CDR1 and CDR2: SGHTA and FQGNSA. DNA for the CDR3: TGTGCCAGCAGCCCACAGGGGGCGAGTGAAGCTTTCTTT. Protein product: CASSPQGASEAFF.

The chain is built from TRBV15 and TRBJ2-7; TRBD2 aligns across 8 bases. Germline V gives CDR1 LNHNV, CDR2 YYDKDF (reference sequence). With V trimmed by 5 bases and J by 4 bases, 7 bases remained unmatched. The CDR3 is 14 residues long. CDR3 bases: TGTGCCACCAGCCCGGGACTAGAACGTTACGAGCAGTACTTC. It codes for CATSPGLERYEQYF.

The chain carries TRBV4-1 and TRBJ1-5; D may be TRBD1 (5 bases). Germline-derived CDR1 and CDR2 are MGHRA and YSYEKL. The CDR3 is 14 amino acids. V was clipped by 4 bases and J by 9 bases, with 16 bases between them. Here the CDR3 DNA reads TGCGCCAGCAGCCCAGGACACGGAAAAGGGCCCCAGCATTTT. This translates into CASSPGHGKGPQHF.

V gene TRBV5-1 combines with J gene TRBJ2-2; D is unresolved. The V gene lost 3 bases and the J gene lost 8 bases, with 8 bases spanning the gap. Germline CDR1 reads SGHRS; CDR2 reads YFSETQ. This CDR3 contains 12 residues. The chain's CDR3 is CASSSLTGELFF. CDR3 bases: TGCGCCAGCAGCTCACTTACTGGGGAGCTGTTTTTT.

This clone has a handful of counts. The chain is built from TRBV6-6 and TRBJ1-5; weak D call: TRBD1 (5 bases). Germline V gene lookup returns CDR1 MNHNY and CDR2 SVGAGI (reference sequence). CDR3 length: 15 residues. V was shortened by 6 bases and J by 0 bases, with 12 bases between the two germline ends. As DNA, the CDR3 is TGTGCCAGCAGCCCCGGACACTCTAGCAATCAGCCCCAGCATTTT. Its protein is CASSPGHSSNQPQHF.

The V call is TRBV7-2, the J call TRBJ1-4, with D possibly matching TRBD1 (5 bases). Germline values: CDR1 SGHTA, CDR2 FQGNSA. V was clipped by 4 bases and J by 7 bases, with 10 bases between them. The length of the CDR3 is 13 residues. The CDR3 nucleotides read TGTGCCAGCAGCTCCCAGGGCCCTGAAAAACTGTTTTTT. It yields the protein CASSSQGPEKLFF.

This sequence joins TRBV4-1 and TRBJ2-5, with D possibly TRBD1 on 6 matching bases. Trimming left V 4 bases short and J 1 base short, with 13 bases between. The CDR3 is made up of 15 amino acids. CDR1 and CDR2 from the germline V gene are MGHRA and YSYEKL. CDR3 nucleotide sequence: TGCGCCAGCAGCCGTGGTGGGGGCCGCCAAGAGACCCAGTACTTC. The encoded protein is CASSRGGGRQETQYF.

This chain connects TRBV10-3 to TRBJ1-2, with TRBD1 as a possible D gene (6 bases). Germline V gene lookup returns CDR1 ENHRY and CDR2 SYGVKD. Trimming removed 2 bases from V and 8 bases from J, with 12 bases in between. The CDR3 runs 13 residues. This chain's CDR3 is CAISEGDRSGYTF. The DNA of the CDR3 is TGTGCCATCAGTGAGGGAGACAGGTCGGGCTACACCTTC.

This sequence joins TRBV18 and TRBJ2-7; TRBD1 aligns across 10 bases. This CDR3 has 13 residues. Germline values: CDR1 KGHSH, CDR2 LQKENI. The J segment lost 6 bases and the V segment lost 9 bases, leaving 8 bases of the junction unmatched. The CDR3 is CASGTGEYGEQYF. Written as DNA, the CDR3 is TGTGCCAGTGGGACAGGGGAATACGGCGAGCAGTACTTC.

This clone was found once. CDR3 DNA: TGTGCCATCACTGCAGGGGGCGTGGGCACTGAAGCTTTCTTT. This codes for CAITAGGVGTEAFF. The J gene is TRBJ1-1, the V gene TRBV10-3, with 8 bases matching TRBD1. CDR1 is ENHRY and CDR2 is SYGVKD in the germline V gene. V was clipped by 7 bases and J by 4 bases; unmatched bases: 8. This CDR3 spans 14 amino acids.

The rearrangement links TRBV5-6 to TRBJ1-1; 8 bases are a match to TRBD1. Germline CDR1 reads SGHDT; CDR2 reads YYEEEE. The ends lost 4 bases at V and 1 base at J; junction bases unmatched: 6. The CDR3 extends over 15 amino acids. Written as DNA, the CDR3 is TGTGCCAGCAGCGGGTCGGACAGGGCGAACACTGAAGCTTTCTTT. This translates into CASSGSDRANTEAFF.

V usage is TRBV6-1 and J usage is TRBJ1-6, with 9 positions matching TRBD1. Germline V CDR1 and CDR2: MNHNS, SASEGT. The CDR3 is 20 residues long. J lost 7 bases, V lost 1 base, and 17 bases had no gene match. CDR3 in amino acids: CASSEGWILGTGSRNSPLHF. The CDR3 region has the DNA TGTGCCAGCAGTGAAGGGTGGATCTTGGGGACAGGGTCCAGAAATTCACCCCTCCACTTT.

The rearrangement links TRBV6-5 to TRBJ2-7, with 7 bases matching TRBD2. Germline assignment: CDR1 MNHEY and CDR2 SVGAGI. The CDR3 has 14 amino acids. After removal of 6 bases from V and 8 bases from J, the junction contained 13 bases not matched to a gene. The CDR3 DNA follows: TGTGCCAGCAGCTTGGGGGGGGAAGCTATCAAGCAGTACTTC. Translation: CASSLGGEAIKQYF.

This rearrangement joins TRBV19 to TRBJ2-5; TRBD1 agrees at 7 bases. This CDR3 spans 15 amino acids. V was clipped by 3 bases and J by 3 bases; unmatched bases: 7. Germline CDR1 LNHDA, CDR2 SQIVND (reference sequence). The CDR3: CASSILGRGKETQYF. CDR3 DNA: TGTGCCAGTAGTATCCTCGGCAGGGGGAAAGAGACCCAGTACTTC.

The gene calls are TRBV7-2 and TRBJ2-5; possibly TRBD1 for D (7 bases). The CDR3 has 19 residues. Looked up from germline, CDR1 is SGHTA and CDR2 is FQGNSA. V was trimmed by 5 bases and J by 4 bases, leaving 29 bases between them. CDR3 region: CASSQRFRQGGMVGETQYF. The DNA for the CDR3 is TGTGCCAGCAGCCAGCGGTTTAGACAGGGAGGTATGGTTGGAGAGACCCAGTACTTC.

The chain uses TRBV28 and TRBJ1-3; D is perhaps TRBD1 (6 bases). Germline CDR1 MDHEN, CDR2 SYDVKM. Trimming left V 1 base short and J 0 bases short, with 13 bases between. The CDR3 contains 17 residues. CDR3 coding DNA: TGTGCCAGCAGTTTATCCGGGGGGACAAGCTCTGGAAACACCATATATTTT. The encoded protein is CASSLSGGTSSGNTIYF.

With regard to this clone: Other DNA sequences in this sample translate to the same CDR3. The rearrangement links TRBV15 to TRBJ1-5; 10 bases are shared with TRBD1. There are 17 residues in the CDR3. The V segment lost 3 bases and the J segment 1 base; nucleotides outside the gene matches: 6. Per germline, CDR1 LNHNV and CDR2 YYDKDF (reference sequence). The CDR3 DNA is TGTGCCACCAGCAGCCGGGACAGGGGTTTGAGCAATCAGCCCCAGCATTTT. This sequence encodes CATSSRDRGLSNQPQHF.

There are a few counts of this clone. The rearrangement uses TRBV25-1 and TRBJ2-7, with D possibly matching TRBD1 (5 bases). Germline CDR1 MGHDK, CDR2 SYGVNS. This CDR3 is built from 16 residues. V dropped 2 bases and J dropped 0 bases, with 14 bases sitting between them. CDR3 amino acids: CASSESVRVSSYEQYF. The CDR3 DNA reads TGTGCCAGCAGTGAAAGCGTCAGGGTAAGCTCCTACGAGCAGTACTTC.

This chain links TRBV21-1 with TRBJ2-7; the DNA was not compared with TRBD1, the D call given in the table. TRBV21-1 is a documented pseudogene. The CDR3 totals 18 residues. The CDR3 loop is CASSNWNRGADLSYEQYF. CDR3 bases: TGTGCCAGCAGCAATTGGAACAGGGGGGCAGACCTCTCCTACGAGCAGTACTTC.

The table lists this clone with a few counts. The rearrangement uses TRBV7-9 and TRBJ2-5; 10 bases fit TRBD1. The CDR3 covers 16 residues. The V gene end was trimmed by 5 bases and the J gene end by 5 bases; junction bases not matched to a gene: 11. The germline CDR1 and CDR2 sequences are SEHNR and FQNEAQ (reference sequence). The CDR3 loop is CASSDRDRGSEETQYF. In DNA, the CDR3 is TGTGCCAGCAGCGATCGGGACAGGGGTTCGGAGGAGACCCAGTACTTC.

V and J are TRBV9 and TRBJ1-2; 12 bases are a match to TRBD1. Germline CDR1 SGDLS, CDR2 YYNGEE. The CDR3 spans 15 residues. V trimming: 3 bases; J trimming: 8 bases; junction bases outside the gene matches: 8. Here the CDR3 DNA reads TGTGCCAGCAGCGCCCCGTTTGGGACAGGGGGCGGCTACACCTTC. Protein sequence: CASSAPFGTGGGYTF.

The rearrangement uses TRBV5-1 and TRBJ1-1; D is perhaps TRBD1 (5 bases). The germline V and J ends were trimmed by 2 bases and 0 bases, with 8 bases remaining between them. Germline assignment: CDR1 SGHRS and CDR2 YFSETQ. The CDR3 consists of 14 residues. DNA of the CDR3: TGCGCCAGCAGCTTCAGGGCTCTGAACACTGAAGCTTTCTTT. Translation: CASSFRALNTEAFF. Complete variable domain (other parts from reference TRBV5-1 and TRBJ1-1): KAGVTQTPRYLIKTRGQQVTLSCSPISGHRSVSWYQQTPGQGLQFLFEYFSETQRNKGNFPGRFSGRQFSNSRSEMNVSTLELGDSALYLCASSFRALNTEAFFGQGTRLTVV.

The V call is TRBV5-4, the J call TRBJ2-2, with D perhaps TRBD2 (7 bases). V was shortened by 4 bases and J by 1 base, with 17 bases between the two germline ends. CDR1 is SGHNT and CDR2 is YYREEE in the germline V gene (reference sequence). The CDR3 is made up of 17 amino acids. CDR3 residues: CASSGGGAAKNTGELFF. CDR3 nucleotides: TGTGCCAGCAGCGGTGGGGGGGCCGCGAAGAACACCGGGGAGCTGTTTTTT.

This sequence joins TRBV5-4 and TRBJ2-1; 7 positions match TRBD2. V lost 0 bases and J lost 6; bases outside the gene matches: 3. Germline values: CDR1 SGHNT, CDR2 YYREEE (reference sequence). This CDR3 contains 14 residues. The CDR3 region is CASSLAGGSNEQFF. The CDR3 region has the DNA TGTGCCAGCAGCTTGGCCGGGGGGAGCAATGAGCAGTTCTTC.

The chain combines TRBV28 with TRBJ1-3; D may be TRBD1 (5 bases). Trimming cost V 4 bases and J 0 bases, with 7 bases left between them. Germline CDR1 MDHEN, CDR2 SYDVKM. The CDR3 loop spans 14 amino acids. The CDR3 DNA sequence: TGTGCCAGCAGTTCCGGGGGCTCTGGAAACACCATATATTTT. Its translation is CASSSGGSGNTIYF.

J is TRBJ1-1 and V is TRBV5-1; D remains ambiguous. Trimming removed 1 base from V and 1 base from J, with 11 bases in between. Germline CDR1 reads SGHRS; CDR2 reads YFSETQ. The CDR3 covers 15 residues. The CDR3 sequence: CASSLRAGTNTEAFF. The CDR3 bases are TGCGCCAGCAGCTTGAGAGCAGGAACGAACACTGAAGCTTTCTTT.

This clone has only a few counts. The chain links TRBV2 to TRBJ1-5; TRBD1 matches 8 bases. The trim removed 4 bases at V and 7 bases at J, leaving 3 bases unmatched. The CDR3 loop spans 13 amino acids. CDR1 SNHLY and CDR2 FYNNEI come from the germline V gene. The CDR3 spells CASSVTGEQPQHF. As DNA, the CDR3 is TGTGCCAGCAGTGTGACAGGGGAGCAGCCCCAGCATTTT.

This clone was seen a few times. V usage is TRBV18 and J usage is TRBJ2-2; 8 positions agree with TRBD1. Looked up from germline, CDR1 is KGHSH and CDR2 is LQKENI. This CDR3 is built from 16 residues. Trimming at V came to 5 bases and at J to 4 bases, leaving 9 bases not matched to a gene. This CDR3 is CASSGGQAGSTGELFF. CDR3 coding DNA: TGTGCCAGCTCAGGGGGACAGGCGGGAAGCACCGGGGAGCTGTTTTTT.